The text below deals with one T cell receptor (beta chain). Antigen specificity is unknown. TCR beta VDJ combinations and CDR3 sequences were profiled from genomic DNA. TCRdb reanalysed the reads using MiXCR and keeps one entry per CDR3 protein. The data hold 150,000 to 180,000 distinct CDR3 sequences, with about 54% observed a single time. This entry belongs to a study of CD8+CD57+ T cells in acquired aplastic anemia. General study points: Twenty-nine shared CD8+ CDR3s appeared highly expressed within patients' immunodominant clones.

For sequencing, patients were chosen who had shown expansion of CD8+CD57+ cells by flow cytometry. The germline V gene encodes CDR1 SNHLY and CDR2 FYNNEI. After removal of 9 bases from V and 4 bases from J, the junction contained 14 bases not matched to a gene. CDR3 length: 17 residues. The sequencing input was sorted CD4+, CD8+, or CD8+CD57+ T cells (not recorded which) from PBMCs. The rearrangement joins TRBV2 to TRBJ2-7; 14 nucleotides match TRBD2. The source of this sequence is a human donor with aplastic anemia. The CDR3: CASSTLWTSGGSYEQYF. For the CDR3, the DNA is TGTGCCAGTAGTACACTTTGGACTAGCGGGGGGTCATACGAGCAGTACTTC.